What follows are 17 T cell receptor beta chains derived from one specimen sequenced in a study of T cell responses to AZD1222 COVID-19 vaccine. Here immunoSEQ multiplex PCR was the method, and the copy in TCRdb shows in-frame clones only, minus some. Of tens of thousands of clones in the sample, roughly 88% were seen once. This specimen was peripheral blood, taken on day 0 of AZD1222 vaccination. The receptors were sampled from an adult in good health.

Comments on this clone: One junction end does not reproduce the germline sequence, and a read error may be involved. The gene calls are TRBV7-7 and TRBJ2-7; D is possibly TRBD1 (6 bases). Looked up from germline, CDR1 is SSHAT and CDR2 is FNYEAQ (reference sequence). The CDR3 is made up of 15 amino acids. The CDR3, as DNA: TGTGCTAGCAGTTCGACAGGATCTCTGACCTACGAGCAGTACTTC. Residues: CASSSTGSLTYEQYF.

This chain connects TRBV18 to TRBJ2-5, with TRBD1 identical over 7 bases. From germline, CDR1 is KGHSH and CDR2 LQKENI. The CDR3 covers 15 residues. Trimming cost V 5 bases and J 2 bases; bases outside gene matches: 8. The CDR3 bases are TGTGCCAGCTCAGCCGGGACAGCGTTTCAAGAGACCCAGTACTTC. Its protein product is CASSAGTAFQETQYF.

In this sample, this clone turned up once. The V gene is TRBV12-3 or TRBV12-4, the J gene TRBJ1-1, with TRBD1 matching over 10 bases. This CDR3 has 13 residues. The V gene end was trimmed by 6 bases and the J gene end by 6 bases; junction bases not matched to a gene: 4. The DNA of the CDR3 is TGTGCCAGCAGGGGACAGGGGACCGCTGAAGCTTTCTTT. Translating it yields CASRGQGTAEAFF.

V usage is TRBV19 and J usage is TRBJ1-2, with TRBD1 matching over 7 bases. Germline-derived CDR1 and CDR2 are LNHDA and SQIVND (reference sequence). V lost 4 bases to trimming and J lost 8 bases; unmatched junction nucleotides: 7. The CDR3 extends over 13 amino acids. The CDR3 bases are TGTGCCAGTAGTACCGGACAGGTAGGCGGCTACACCTTC. Translating it yields CASSTGQVGGYTF.

This CDR3 reads CASSPPRGALYEQYF. In DNA, the CDR3 is TGTGCCAGCAGCCCGCCGCGGGGAGCCCTCTACGAGCAGTACTTC. The V and J genes are TRBV4-2 and TRBJ2-7, with D possibly being TRBD2 (6 bases). Germline assignment: CDR1 LGHNA and CDR2 YNFKEQ. V lost 4 bases, J lost 3 bases, and 16 bases lay in between. CDR3 length: 15 residues.

V is TRBV7-2 and J is TRBJ2-3, with a weak D call TRBD2 (5 bases). The germline V gene has CDR1 SGHTA and CDR2 FQGNSA. This CDR3 has 14 amino acids. V gave up 2 bases and J gave up 1 base, with 7 bases separating them. Written as DNA, the CDR3 is TGTGCCAGCAGCTTACCAGCGGGCACAGATACGCAGTATTTT. This sequence encodes CASSLPAGTDTQYF.

The CDR3, as DNA: TGTGCCAGTCAGGGGGCCGGCAATCAGCCCCAGCATTTT. Protein product: CASQGAGNQPQHF. The chain combines TRBV27 with TRBJ1-5; 8 bases are a match to TRBD1. Germline loops: CDR1 MNHEY, CDR2 SMNVEV (reference sequence). V was pared by 9 bases and J by 2 bases, with 3 bases of the junction left unmatched. The CDR3 is made up of 13 amino acids.

The gene calls are TRBV7-9 and TRBJ2-2; D is unclear. CDR1 SEHNR and CDR2 FQNEAQ come from the germline V gene (reference sequence). V was shortened by 5 bases and J by 6 bases, with 13 bases between the two germline ends. The CDR3 loop spans 14 amino acids. CDR3 residues: CASSHARGSGELFF. The CDR3 DNA follows: TGTGCCAGCAGCCATGCACGAGGTTCCGGGGAGCTGTTTTTT.

The rearrangement joins TRBV4-2 to TRBJ2-2; the D gene is possibly TRBD1 (6 bases). The length of the CDR3 is 13 residues. V dropped 1 base and J dropped 6 bases, with 6 bases sitting between them. Germline lookup yields CDR1 LGHNA and CDR2 YNFKEQ. The chain's CDR3 is CASSQGGPGELFF. For the CDR3, the DNA is TGTGCCAGCAGCCAAGGGGGGCCCGGGGAGCTGTTTTTT.

The V gene is TRBV6-5, the J gene TRBJ2-2, with D tentatively TRBD2 (5 bases). From germline, CDR1 is MNHEY and CDR2 SVGAGI. Trimming cost V 7 bases and J 4 bases, with 13 bases left between them. This CDR3 contains 14 residues. This CDR3 reads CASMRGQATGELFF. CDR3 DNA sequence: TGTGCCAGCATGAGAGGGCAGGCCACCGGGGAGCTGTTTTTT.

V and J are TRBV9 and TRBJ1-2; D remains ambiguous. CDR3 length: 13 amino acids. Trimming cost V 0 bases and J 10 bases, with 13 bases left between them. Germline CDR1 SGDLS, CDR2 YYNGEE. The CDR3, as DNA: TGTGCCAGCAGCGTAGCTACCAGTAGCTCCTACACCTTC. Protein sequence: CASSVATSSSYTF.

The CDR3 here is CASSKAWVSGLYYNEQFF. DNA for the CDR3: TGTGCCAGCAGCAAAGCTTGGGTCTCAGGATTATATTACAATGAGCAGTTCTTC. The chain is built from TRBV21-1 and TRBJ2-1; the table's D call, TRBD1, has no DNA check behind it. TRBV21-1 is tagged as a pseudogene. This CDR3 region has 18 residues.

This chain connects TRBV10-2 to TRBJ2-2, with D perhaps matching TRBD1 (5 bases). The CDR3 runs to 15 residues. CDR1 and CDR2 (germline): WSHSY, SAAADI. V was clipped by 7 bases and J by 3 bases, with 15 bases between them. The CDR3 spells CASNPLGPDTGELFF. The CDR3 DNA sequence: TGCGCCAGCAACCCTCTGGGGCCGGACACCGGGGAGCTGTTTTTT.

The V call is TRBV5-6, the J call TRBJ1-3; 8 positions agree with TRBD1. The germline V gene has CDR1 SGHDT and CDR2 YYEEEE. V gave up 7 bases and J gave up 1 base; unmatched junction bases: 10. The CDR3 extends over 16 amino acids. CDR3 coding DNA: TGTGCCAGCGCACGTGTGGGACAGGTTTCTGGAAACACCATATATTTT. This encodes CASARVGQVSGNTIYF.

The J gene is TRBJ2-1, the V gene TRBV6-5; TRBD2 might be the D (6 bases). CDR3 length: 12 residues. Germline CDR1 is MNHEY and CDR2 is SVGAGI. Trimming took 8 bases from V and 4 from J, leaving 9 bases between them. The CDR3 nucleotides are TGTGCCAGCGGGACTCGGTACAATGAGCAGTTCTTC. The encoded protein is CASGTRYNEQFF.

The chain links TRBV23-1 to TRBJ2-1; D may match TRBD1 or TRBD2 (7 bases each). TRBV23-1 is an ORF, and what it does is uncertain. The CDR3 has 18 residues. The V gene lost 4 bases and the J gene lost 8 bases, with 27 bases spanning the gap. The CDR3 here is CASSRFITRRGGCDEQFF. The CDR3 DNA reads as TGCGCCAGCAGTCGATTTATCACCCGCAGGGGGGGGTGTGATGAGCAGTTCTTC.

The V and J genes are TRBV2 and TRBJ1-4; D is uncertain. Per the germline V gene, CDR1 is SNHLY and CDR2 is FYNNEI. V lost 7 bases and J 3 bases, leaving 12 bases between the germline ends. The CDR3 contains 14 residues. The CDR3 bases are TGTGCCAGCACTGTAGTTCGGGCTAATGAAAAACTGTTTTTT. It is translated as CASTVVRANEKLFF.